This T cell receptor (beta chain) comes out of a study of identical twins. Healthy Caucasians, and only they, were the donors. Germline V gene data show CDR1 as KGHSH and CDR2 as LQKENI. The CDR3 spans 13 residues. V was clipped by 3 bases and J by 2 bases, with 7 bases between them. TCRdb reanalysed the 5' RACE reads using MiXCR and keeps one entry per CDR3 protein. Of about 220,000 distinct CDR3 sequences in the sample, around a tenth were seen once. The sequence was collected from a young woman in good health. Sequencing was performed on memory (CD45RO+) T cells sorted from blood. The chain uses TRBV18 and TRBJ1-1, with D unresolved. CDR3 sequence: CASSPYENTEAFF. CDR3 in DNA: TGTGCCAGCTCACCTTACGAAAACACTGAAGCTTTCTTT.